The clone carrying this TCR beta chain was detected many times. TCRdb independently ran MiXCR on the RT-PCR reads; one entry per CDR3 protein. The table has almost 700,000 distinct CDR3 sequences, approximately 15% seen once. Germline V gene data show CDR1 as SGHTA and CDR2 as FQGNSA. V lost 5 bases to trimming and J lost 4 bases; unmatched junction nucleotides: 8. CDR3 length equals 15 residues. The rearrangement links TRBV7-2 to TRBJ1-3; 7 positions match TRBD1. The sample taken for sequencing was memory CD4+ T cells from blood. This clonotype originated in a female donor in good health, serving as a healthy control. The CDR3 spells CASSPDRVGGNTIYF. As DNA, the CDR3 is TGTGCCAGCAGCCCTGACAGGGTGGGAGGAAACACCATATATTTT.